This T cell receptor beta chain was captured by sequencing in a study of shared clonotypes between healthy human individuals. Findings of the study overall: Non-shared clonotypes were found to have lower generation probabilities than the clonotypes that were shared by all four of the sorted-subset donors. Rarefaction revealed incomplete sorted-subset sequencing despite large depth. In having few donors, the study represented limited genetic and exposure-history diversity.

At deep level, the assay was performed. Profiling relied on immunoSEQ multiplex PCR, and the TCRdb table lists in-frame clones only, not all of them. Counted here are about 2.1 million clones, just over 90% occurring once; the ten biggest clones make up about 1.6%. Note on this clone: As yet, its antigen is unknown.

Cells designated naive CD8 were CD45RO-negative and were positively selected for CCR7, with terminally differentiated effector memory CD45RA+ cells excluded. This CDR3 contains 16 residues. The V gene's germline CDR1 is SGHTA and CDR2 FQGNSA. V lost 2 bases, J lost 5 bases, and 19 bases lay in between. This TCR was sampled from a man younger than 30 in good health. Some clones in this sample may be carry-over from other donors' samples. The chain recombines TRBV7-2 with TRBJ2-7, with D perhaps given as TRBD1 or TRBD2 (5 bases each). Sequences were obtained from naive CD8+ T cells from PBMCs. CDR3 region: CASSLSYQGPVDEQYF. In DNA, the CDR3 is TGTGCCAGCAGCTTATCATACCAGGGACCGGTCGACGAGCAGTACTTC.